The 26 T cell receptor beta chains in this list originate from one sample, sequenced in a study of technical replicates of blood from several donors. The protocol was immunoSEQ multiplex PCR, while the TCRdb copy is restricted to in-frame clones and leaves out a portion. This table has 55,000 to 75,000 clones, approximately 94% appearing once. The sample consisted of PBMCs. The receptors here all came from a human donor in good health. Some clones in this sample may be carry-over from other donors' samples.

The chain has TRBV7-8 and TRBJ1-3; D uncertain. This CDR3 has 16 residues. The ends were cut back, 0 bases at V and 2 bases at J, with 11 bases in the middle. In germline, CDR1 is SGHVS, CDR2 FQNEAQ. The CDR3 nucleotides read TGTGCCAGCAGCTTAGCTTTGGGGAGGACTGGAAACACCATATATTTT. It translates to CASSLALGRTGNTIYF.

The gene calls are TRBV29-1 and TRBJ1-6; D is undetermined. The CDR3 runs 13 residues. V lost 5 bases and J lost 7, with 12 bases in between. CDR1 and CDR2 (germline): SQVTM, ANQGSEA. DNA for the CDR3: TGCAGCGTTCAAGGAGGTCAGAATTCACCCCTCCACTTT. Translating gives CSVQGGQNSPLHF. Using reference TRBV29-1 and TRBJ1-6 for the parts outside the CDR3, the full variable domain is SAVISQKPSRDICQRGTSLTIQCQVDSQVTMMFWYRQQPGQSLTLIATANQGSEATYESGFVIDKFPISRPNLTFSTLTVSNMSPEDSSIYLCSVQGGQNSPLHFGNGTRLTVT.

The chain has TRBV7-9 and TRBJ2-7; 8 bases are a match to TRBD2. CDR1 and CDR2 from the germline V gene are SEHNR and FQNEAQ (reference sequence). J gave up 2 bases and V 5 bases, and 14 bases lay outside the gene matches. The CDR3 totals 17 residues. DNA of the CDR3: TGTGCCAGCAGCCCCTTTAGGGGACTAGGGGCCCCCTACGAGCAGTACTTC. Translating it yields CASSPFRGLGAPYEQYF.

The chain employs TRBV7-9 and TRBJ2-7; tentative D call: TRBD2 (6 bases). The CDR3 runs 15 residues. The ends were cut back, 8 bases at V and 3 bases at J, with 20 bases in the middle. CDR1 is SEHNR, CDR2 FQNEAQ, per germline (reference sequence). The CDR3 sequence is CASGPQGGRRYEQYF. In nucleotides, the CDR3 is TGTGCCAGCGGACCTCAGGGAGGTCGGCGCTACGAGCAGTACTTC.

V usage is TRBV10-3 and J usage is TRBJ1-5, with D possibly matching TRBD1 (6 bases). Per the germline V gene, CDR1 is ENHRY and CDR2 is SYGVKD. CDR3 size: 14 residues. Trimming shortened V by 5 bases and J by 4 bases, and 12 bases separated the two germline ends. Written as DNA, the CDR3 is TGTGCCATCAGTATAGAGGGGGATAATCAGCCCCAGCATTTT. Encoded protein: CAISIEGDNQPQHF.

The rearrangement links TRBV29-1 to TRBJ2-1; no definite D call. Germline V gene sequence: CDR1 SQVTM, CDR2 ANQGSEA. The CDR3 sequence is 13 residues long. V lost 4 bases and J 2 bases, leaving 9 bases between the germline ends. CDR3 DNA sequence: TGCAGCGTTGGCCTCAGTACCTACAATGAGCAGTTCTTC. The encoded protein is CSVGLSTYNEQFF.

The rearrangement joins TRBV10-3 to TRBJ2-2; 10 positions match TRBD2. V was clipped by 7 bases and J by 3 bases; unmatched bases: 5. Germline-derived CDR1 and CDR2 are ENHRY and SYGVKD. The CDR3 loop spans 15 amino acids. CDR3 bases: TGTGCCATCACCGCCGGGACTAGCGACACCGGGGAGCTGTTTTTT. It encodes CAITAGTSDTGELFF.

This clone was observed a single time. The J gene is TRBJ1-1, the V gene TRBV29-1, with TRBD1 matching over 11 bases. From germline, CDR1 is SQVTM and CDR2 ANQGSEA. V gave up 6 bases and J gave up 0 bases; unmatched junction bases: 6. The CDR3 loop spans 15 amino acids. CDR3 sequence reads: CSVRGQGAMNTEAFF. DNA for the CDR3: TGCAGCGTCCGCGGACAGGGGGCGATGAACACTGAAGCTTTCTTT.

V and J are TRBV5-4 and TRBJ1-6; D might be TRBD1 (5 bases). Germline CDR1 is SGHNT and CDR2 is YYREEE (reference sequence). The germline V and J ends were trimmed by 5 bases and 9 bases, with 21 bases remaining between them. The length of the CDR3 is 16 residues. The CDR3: CASSDQGRAAGSPLHF. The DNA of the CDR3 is TGTGCCAGCAGTGATCAGGGTCGAGCCGCTGGTTCACCCCTCCACTTT.

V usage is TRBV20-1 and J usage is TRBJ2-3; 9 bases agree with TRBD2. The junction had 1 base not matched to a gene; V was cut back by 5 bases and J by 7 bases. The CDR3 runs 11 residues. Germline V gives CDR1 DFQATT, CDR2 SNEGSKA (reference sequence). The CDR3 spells CSAGLAHTQYF. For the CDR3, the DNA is TGCAGTGCTGGACTAGCGCATACGCAGTATTTT.

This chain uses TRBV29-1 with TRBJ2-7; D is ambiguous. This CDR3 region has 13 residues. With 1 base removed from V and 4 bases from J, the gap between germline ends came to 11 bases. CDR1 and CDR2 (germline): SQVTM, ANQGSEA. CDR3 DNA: TGCAGCGTTGAAGGGTTTTCAGGATACGAGCAGTACTTC. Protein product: CSVEGFSGYEQYF.

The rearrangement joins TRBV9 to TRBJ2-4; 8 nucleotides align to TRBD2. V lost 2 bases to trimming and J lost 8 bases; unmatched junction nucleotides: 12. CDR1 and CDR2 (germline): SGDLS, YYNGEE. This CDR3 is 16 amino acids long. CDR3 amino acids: CASSVGGGSAKDIQYF. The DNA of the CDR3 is TGTGCCAGCAGCGTCGGGGGGGGCTCAGCAAAGGACATTCAGTACTTC. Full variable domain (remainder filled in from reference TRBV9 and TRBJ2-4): DSGVTQTPKHLITATGQRVTLRCSPRSGDLSVYWYQQSLDQGLQFLIQYYNGEERAKGNILERFSAQQFPDLHSELNLSSLELGDSALYFCASSVGGGSAKDIQYFGAGTRLSVL.

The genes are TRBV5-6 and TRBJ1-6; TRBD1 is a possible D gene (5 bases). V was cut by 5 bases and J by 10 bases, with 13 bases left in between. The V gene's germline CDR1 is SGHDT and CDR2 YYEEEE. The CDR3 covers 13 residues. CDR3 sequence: CASRRDLRSPLHF. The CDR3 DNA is TGTGCCAGCAGAAGGGACTTAAGGTCACCCCTCCACTTT.

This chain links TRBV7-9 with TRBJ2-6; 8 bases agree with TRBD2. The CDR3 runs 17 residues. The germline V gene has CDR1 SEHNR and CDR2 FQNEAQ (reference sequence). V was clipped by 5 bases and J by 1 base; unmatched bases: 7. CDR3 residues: CASSPRGGVSGANVLTF. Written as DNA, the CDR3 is TGTGCCAGCAGCCCTCGGGGGGGGGTATCTGGGGCCAACGTCCTGACTTTC.

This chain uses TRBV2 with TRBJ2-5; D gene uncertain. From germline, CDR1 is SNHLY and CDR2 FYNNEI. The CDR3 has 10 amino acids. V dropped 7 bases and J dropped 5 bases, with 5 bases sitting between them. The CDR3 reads CASKLETQYF. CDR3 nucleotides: TGTGCCAGCAAACTGGAGACCCAGTACTTC.

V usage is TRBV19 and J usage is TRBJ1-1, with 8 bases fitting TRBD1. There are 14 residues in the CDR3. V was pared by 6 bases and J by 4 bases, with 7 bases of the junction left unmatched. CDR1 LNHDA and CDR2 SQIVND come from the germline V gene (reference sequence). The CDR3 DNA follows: TGTGCCAGTAGGGACAGGGAATTGGGCACTGAAGCTTTCTTT. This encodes CASRDRELGTEAFF.

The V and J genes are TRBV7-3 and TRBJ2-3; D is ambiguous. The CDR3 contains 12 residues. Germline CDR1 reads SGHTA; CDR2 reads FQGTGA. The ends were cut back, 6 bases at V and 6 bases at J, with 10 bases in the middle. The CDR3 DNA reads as TGTGCCAGCAGTAAGTTCGGGGATACGCAGTATTTT. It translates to CASSKFGDTQYF. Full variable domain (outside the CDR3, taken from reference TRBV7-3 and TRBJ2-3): GAGVSQTPSNKVTEKGKYVELRCDPISGHTALYWYRQSLGQGPEFLIYFQGTGAADDSGLPNDRFFAVRPEGSVSTLKIQRTERGDSAVYLCASSKFGDTQYFGPGTRLTVL.

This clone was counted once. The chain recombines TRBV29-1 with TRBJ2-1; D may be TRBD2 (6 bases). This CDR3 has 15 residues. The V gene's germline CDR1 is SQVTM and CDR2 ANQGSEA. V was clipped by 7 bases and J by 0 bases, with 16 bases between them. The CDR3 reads CSAKGLPRSYNEQFF. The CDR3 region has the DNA TGCAGCGCTAAAGGACTACCTCGCTCCTACAATGAGCAGTTCTTC.

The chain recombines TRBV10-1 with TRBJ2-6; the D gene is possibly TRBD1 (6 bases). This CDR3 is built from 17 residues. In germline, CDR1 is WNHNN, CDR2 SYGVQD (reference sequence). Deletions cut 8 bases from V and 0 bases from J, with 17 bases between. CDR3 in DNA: TGCGCCAGCCAGTTGGACAGAACATTCTCTGGGGCCAACGTCCTGACTTTC. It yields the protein CASQLDRTFSGANVLTF.

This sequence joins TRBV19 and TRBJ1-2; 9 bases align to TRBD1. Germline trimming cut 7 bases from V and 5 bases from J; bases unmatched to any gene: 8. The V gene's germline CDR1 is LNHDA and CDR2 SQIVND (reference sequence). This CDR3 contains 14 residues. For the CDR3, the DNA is TGTGCCAGTATCCAGACAGGGGGGTATTATGGCTACACCTTC. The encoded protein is CASIQTGGYYGYTF.

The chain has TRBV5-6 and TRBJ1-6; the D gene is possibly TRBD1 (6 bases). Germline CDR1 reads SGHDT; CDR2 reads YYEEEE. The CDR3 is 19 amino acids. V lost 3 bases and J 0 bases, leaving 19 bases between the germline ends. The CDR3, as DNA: TGTGCCAGCAGCTCGCCGGGACATCCTGGGGGCTCCTATAATTCACCCCTCCACTTT. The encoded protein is CASSSPGHPGGSYNSPLHF.

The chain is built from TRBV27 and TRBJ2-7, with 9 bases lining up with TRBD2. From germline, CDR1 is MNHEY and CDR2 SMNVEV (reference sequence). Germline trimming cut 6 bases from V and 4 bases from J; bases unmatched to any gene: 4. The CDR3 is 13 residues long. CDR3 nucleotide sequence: TGTGCCAGCAGGATTAGCGGGAGTTACGAGCAGTACTTC. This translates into CASRISGSYEQYF.

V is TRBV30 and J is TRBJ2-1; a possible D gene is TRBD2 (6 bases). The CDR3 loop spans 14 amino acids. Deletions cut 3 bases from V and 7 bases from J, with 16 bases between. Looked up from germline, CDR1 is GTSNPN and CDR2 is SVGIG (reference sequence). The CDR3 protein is CAWSIPGLSNEQFF. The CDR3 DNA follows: TGTGCCTGGAGCATTCCGGGACTTTCTAATGAGCAGTTCTTC.

CDR3: CASSLTGLRGTGELFF. As DNA, the CDR3 is TGCGCCAGCAGCTTGACGGGACTAAGGGGCACCGGGGAGCTGTTTTTT. This chain joins TRBV5-1 and TRBJ2-2, with 7 bases that match TRBD2. V trimming: 1 base; J trimming: 4 bases; junction bases outside the gene matches: 7. CDR3 length: 16 residues. CDR1 and CDR2 from the germline V gene are SGHRS and YFSETQ.

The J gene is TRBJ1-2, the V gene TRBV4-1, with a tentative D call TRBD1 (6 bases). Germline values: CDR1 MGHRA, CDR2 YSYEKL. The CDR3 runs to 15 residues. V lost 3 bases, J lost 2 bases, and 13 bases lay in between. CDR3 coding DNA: TGCGCCAGCAGCCACGCTTGGACAGCGAACTATGGCTACACCTTC. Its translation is CASSHAWTANYGYTF.

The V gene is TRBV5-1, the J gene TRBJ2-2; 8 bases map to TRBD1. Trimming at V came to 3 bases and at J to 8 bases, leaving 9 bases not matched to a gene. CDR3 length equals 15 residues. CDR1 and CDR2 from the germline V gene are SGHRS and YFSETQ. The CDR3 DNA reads TGCGCCAGCAGCTGGTGGACAGGGACAACGGGGGAGCTGTTTTTT. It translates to CASSWWTGTTGELFF.